This entry lists 27 T cell receptor beta chains sequenced from one sample in a study of blood T cell repertoires in COVID-19 (dated by TCRdb to 2020 to 2022). The library was made by the immunoSEQ multiplex PCR assay. TCRdb took this table from immuneACCESS and kept in-frame rearrangements with V and J called. Such tables lack part of the clones; where checked against another copy, unresolved V genes explain under half of the gap, and the rest is unexplained. The sample data list more than 350,000 clones, and more than 80% of these were observed just once. In total, the top ten clones hold about 3% of the sample. Material: peripheral blood. The receptor source for this set is a woman under 40 with COVID-19, enrolled during active disease.

The gene calls are TRBV19 and TRBJ2-5; D ambiguous. V was cut by 3 bases and J by 9 bases, with 23 bases left in between. This CDR3 is 16 amino acids long. Germline loops: CDR1 LNHDA, CDR2 SQIVND (reference sequence). The CDR3 spells CASSISYGPKRVAQYF. The CDR3 DNA reads TGTGCCAGTAGTATCTCTTATGGGCCAAAAAGAGTGGCCCAGTACTTC.

The rearrangement uses TRBV5-5 and TRBJ2-5; maybe TRBD2 (7 bases). This CDR3 contains 15 residues. Per germline, CDR1 SGHKS and CDR2 YYEKEE (reference sequence). Deletions cut 2 bases from V and 1 base from J, with 12 bases between. The CDR3 reads CASSFGGGPQETQYF. The CDR3 nucleotides are TGTGCCAGCAGCTTCGGCGGGGGCCCCCAAGAGACCCAGTACTTC. The full variable domain, with the rest looked up from reference TRBV5-5 and TRBJ2-5, is DAGVTQSPTHLIKTRGQQVTLRCSPISGHKSVSWYQQVLGQGPQFIFQYYEKEERGRGNFPDRFSARQFPNYSSELNVNALLLGDSALYLCASSFGGGPQETQYFGPGTRLLVL.

This rearrangement joins TRBV5-1 to TRBJ1-1, with D possibly TRBD1 on 5 matching bases. The V gene lost 4 bases and the J gene lost 5 bases, with 24 bases spanning the gap. This CDR3 is built from 17 residues. Per germline, CDR1 SGHRS and CDR2 YFSETQ. This chain's CDR3 is CASSPNLGRGVGTEAFF. For the CDR3, the DNA is TGCGCCAGCAGCCCAAATTTGGGGAGGGGTGTGGGAACTGAAGCTTTCTTT.

This clone was found once. V is TRBV7-6 and J is TRBJ2-5; D tentatively fits TRBD1 or TRBD2 (5 bases each). V lost 5 bases, J lost 4 bases, and 20 bases lay in between. The CDR3 length is 16 residues. CDR1 and CDR2 (germline): SGHVS, FNYEAQ. The CDR3: CASSLGTGSGGETQYF. Written as DNA, the CDR3 is TGTGCCAGCAGCCTAGGGACCGGGTCTGGAGGAGAGACCCAGTACTTC.

This chain uses TRBV29-1 with TRBJ1-4; D remains unclear. V was cut by 1 base and J by 2 bases, with 14 bases left in between. Germline loops: CDR1 SQVTM, CDR2 ANQGSEA. CDR3 size: 16 residues. The CDR3 here is CSVEAPEGGTNEKLFF. The CDR3 nucleotides are TGCAGCGTTGAAGCCCCAGAGGGTGGGACTAATGAAAAACTGTTTTTT. The whole variable domain, filled in from reference TRBV29-1 and TRBJ1-4, reads SAVISQKPSRDICQRGTSLTIQCQVDSQVTMMFWYRQQPGQSLTLIATANQGSEATYESGFVIDKFPISRPNLTFSTLTVSNMSPEDSSIYLCSVEAPEGGTNEKLFFGSGTQLSVL.

The chain links TRBV7-4 to TRBJ2-7; TRBD1 matches 12 bases. The V gene end was trimmed by 4 bases and the J gene end by 9 bases; junction bases not matched to a gene: 7. Germline V gene data show CDR1 as SGHVT and CDR2 as SQSDAQ. The CDR3 is 14 amino acids. CDR3: CASSSPGQGARQYF. For the CDR3, the DNA is TGTGCCAGCAGCTCCCCGGGACAGGGGGCGAGGCAGTACTTC.

This clone occurred a few times. V is TRBV30 and J is TRBJ1-1; D gene uncertain. V was trimmed by 6 bases and J by 3 bases, leaving 8 bases between them. The CDR3 is made up of 11 amino acids. Per the germline V gene, CDR1 is GTSNPN and CDR2 is SVGIG (reference sequence). The chain's CDR3 is CACHSYTEAFF. CDR3 bases: TGTGCCTGCCACTCCTACACTGAAGCTTTCTTT.

The J gene is TRBJ2-7, the V gene TRBV12-3 or TRBV12-4; D is possibly TRBD2 (5 bases). V was pared by 5 bases and J by 0 bases, with 8 bases between. This CDR3 comprises 13 residues. CDR3: CASSLGDSYEQYV. CDR3 DNA: TGTGCCAGCAGTCTCGGGGACTCCTACGAGCAGTACGTC.

In its sample, this clone was seen once. The chain combines TRBV7-2 with TRBJ2-5; 7 bases line up with TRBD2. The germline V gene has CDR1 SGHTA and CDR2 FQGNSA. With 4 bases clipped from V and 6 bases from J, the junction kept 8 bases outside the gene matches. This CDR3 is 14 amino acids long. The CDR3 DNA sequence: TGTGCCAGCAGCTGGGGGGGGGACGCCCAGACCCAGTACTTC. This translates into CASSWGGDAQTQYF. Full variable domain (outside the CDR3, taken from reference TRBV7-2 and TRBJ2-5): GAGVSQSPSNKVTEKGKDVELRCDPISGHTALYWYRQSLGQGLEFLIYFQGNSAPDKSGLPSDRFSAERTGGSVSTLTIQRTQQEDSAVYLCASSWGGDAQTQYFGPGTRLLVL.

This clone showed up just a few times. The chain's CDR3 is CASSAKYGGLSGYTF. The DNA for the CDR3 is TGTGCCAGCAGCGCCAAGTACGGGGGGCTGTCTGGCTACACCTTC. The rearrangement links TRBV7-2 to TRBJ1-2; a weak D match, TRBD1 (6 bases). Per the germline V gene, CDR1 is SGHTA and CDR2 is FQGNSA. The CDR3 is 15 residues long. The V gene lost 5 bases and the J gene lost 7 bases, with 20 bases spanning the gap.

This sequence joins TRBV19 and TRBJ2-1; 14 nucleotides line up with TRBD2. Germline V gene data show CDR1 as LNHDA and CDR2 as SQIVND (reference sequence). CDR3 length: 15 amino acids. After removal of 6 bases from V and 8 bases from J, the junction contained 6 bases not matched to a gene. CDR3 coding DNA: TGTGCCAGTAGGAGAGGGACTAGCGGGAGCGATGAGCAGTTCTTC. Residues: CASRRGTSGSDEQFF. Looking up the rest from reference TRBV19 and TRBJ2-1 gives the full variable domain: DGGITQSPKYLFRKEGQNVTLSCEQNLNHDAMYWYRQDPGQGLRLIYYSQIVNDFQKGDIAEGYSVSREKKESFPLTVTSAQKNPTAFYLCASRRGTSGSDEQFFGPGTRLTVL.

V gene TRBV9 combines with J gene TRBJ2-2, with 8 nucleotides matching TRBD1. The CDR3 runs 16 residues. Germline lookup yields CDR1 SGDLS and CDR2 YYNGEE. J was trimmed by 3 bases and V by 4 bases; bases with no gene match: 8. CDR3 DNA: TGTGCCAGCAGCCCACGGACAGGGCCCGACACCGGGGAGCTGTTTTTT. Translation: CASSPRTGPDTGELFF.

V is TRBV7-2 and J is TRBJ1-2, with D possibly being TRBD1 (6 bases). CDR1 is SGHTA and CDR2 is FQGNSA in the germline V gene. The CDR3 sequence is 15 residues long. V dropped 4 bases and J dropped 5 bases, with 17 bases sitting between them. In DNA, the CDR3 is TGTGCCAGCAGCTCAGGGGTGGCACCTAGGTATGGCTACACCTTC. Its translation is CASSSGVAPRYGYTF.

As to this clone: This CDR3 is also generated by other DNA sequences in the sample. The gene calls are TRBV27 and TRBJ2-7, with D uncertain. The V gene's germline CDR1 is MNHEY and CDR2 SMNVEV (reference sequence). CDR3 length equals 13 residues. The germline V and J ends were trimmed by 3 bases and 0 bases, with 6 bases remaining between them. The CDR3 protein is CASSFGGSYEQYF. CDR3 nucleotides: TGTGCCAGCAGTTTCGGCGGCTCCTACGAGCAGTACTTC.

The rearrangement joins TRBV28 to TRBJ1-4, with D maybe TRBD1 (6 bases). Germline V CDR1 and CDR2: MDHEN, SYDVKM. V gave up 7 bases and J gave up 4 bases, with 13 bases separating them. This CDR3 region has 14 residues. CDR3 DNA sequence: TGTGCCAGCACCCAGGGGCCTGTTAATGAAAAACTGTTTTTT. Protein: CASTQGPVNEKLFF.

The chain's CDR3 is CASSLTGESYEQYV. The CDR3 DNA sequence: TGTGCCAGCAGTTTAACAGGGGAGAGCTACGAGCAGTACGTC. The chain couples TRBV27 to TRBJ2-7, with 7 bases aligning to TRBD1. In germline, CDR1 is MNHEY, CDR2 SMNVEV (reference sequence). The CDR3 is made up of 14 amino acids. The J segment lost 3 bases and the V segment lost 2 bases, leaving 4 bases of the junction unmatched.

The rearrangement links TRBV7-2 to TRBJ2-2; the match to TRBD2 covers 7 bases. V shed 5 bases, J shed 2 bases, and the junction held 8 bases outside the gene matches. This CDR3 has 16 residues. Germline assignment: CDR1 SGHTA and CDR2 FQGNSA. CDR3 sequence reads: CASSPRAGANTGELFF. For the CDR3, the DNA is TGTGCCAGCAGCCCCCGGGCGGGAGCCAACACCGGGGAGCTGTTTTTT.

The gene calls are TRBV7-9 and TRBJ2-1, with 7 bases matching TRBD2. The CDR3 is 15 amino acids. Germline trimming cut 1 base from V and 2 bases from J; bases unmatched to any gene: 2. Looked up from germline, CDR1 is SEHNR and CDR2 is FQNEAQ (reference sequence). The CDR3 reads CASSLGGTTYNEQFF. CDR3 DNA: TGTGCCAGCAGCTTAGGGGGGACTACCTACAATGAGCAGTTCTTC.

V and J are TRBV27 and TRBJ1-1; D is possibly TRBD1 (6 bases). The germline V gene has CDR1 MNHEY and CDR2 SMNVEV (reference sequence). The V end lost 3 bases, the J end lost 7 bases, and 9 bases lay between the germline ends. This CDR3 comprises 12 residues. The CDR3 sequence is CASSFGRGEAFF. CDR3 DNA: TGTGCCAGCAGTTTTGGCAGGGGTGAAGCTTTCTTT.

The rearrangement links TRBV7-9 to TRBJ2-2; no clear D. Trimming removed 5 bases at V and 1 base at J, with 8 bases between. This CDR3 comprises 14 residues. CDR1 is SEHNR and CDR2 is FQNEAQ in the germline V gene (reference sequence). Written as DNA, the CDR3 is TGTGCCAGCAGCCCTAACTTGAACACCGGGGAGCTGTTTTTT. Amino acids: CASSPNLNTGELFF.

The genes are TRBV27 and TRBJ2-5; D perhaps matches TRBD2 (5 bases). The germline V gene encodes CDR1 MNHEY and CDR2 SMNVEV (reference sequence). This CDR3 spans 14 amino acids. V was trimmed by 3 bases and J by 4 bases, leaving 12 bases between them. CDR3 sequence reads: CASSLEETAETQYF. CDR3 sequence (DNA): TGTGCCAGCAGTTTGGAGGAAACAGCAGAGACCCAGTACTTC.

The chain joins TRBV7-2 to TRBJ1-2; 7 nucleotides line up with TRBD1. With V trimmed by 5 bases and J by 6 bases, 15 bases remained unmatched. Germline CDR1 is SGHTA and CDR2 is FQGNSA. CDR3 length equals 16 residues. This CDR3 reads CASSPEGAGGINGYTF. The CDR3 DNA sequence: TGTGCCAGCAGCCCCGAAGGGGCAGGGGGGATCAATGGCTACACCTTC.

This chain links TRBV9 with TRBJ1-1, with D unresolved. With 3 bases removed from V and 7 bases from J, the gap between germline ends came to 13 bases. CDR1 is SGDLS and CDR2 is YYNGEE in the germline V gene. The CDR3 loop spans 13 amino acids. CDR3 DNA sequence: TGTGCCAGCAGCGCAGGATTTCCGAGTGAAGCTTTCTTT. Amino acid sequence: CASSAGFPSEAFF. Supplemented by reference TRBV9 and TRBJ1-1, the full variable domain reads DSGVTQTPKHLITATGQRVTLRCSPRSGDLSVYWYQQSLDQGLQFLIQYYNGEERAKGNILERFSAQQFPDLHSELNLSSLELGDSALYFCASSAGFPSEAFFGQGTRLTVV.

This chain links TRBV7-9 with TRBJ1-4; 7 bases fit TRBD1. The junction had 10 bases not matched to a gene; V was cut back by 5 bases and J by 7 bases. The CDR3 is made up of 15 amino acids. Germline V CDR1 and CDR2: SEHNR, FQNEAQ (reference sequence). CDR3 in amino acids: CASSTRQGISEKLFF. The CDR3 DNA is TGTGCCAGCAGCACCCGACAGGGTATAAGTGAAAAACTGTTTTTT.

The chain carries TRBV2 and TRBJ2-5; 7 bases align to TRBD1. The CDR3 contains 17 residues. V was clipped by 0 bases and J by 4 bases; unmatched bases: 11. Germline V lookup: CDR1 SNHLY, CDR2 FYNNEI. The CDR3 nucleotides read TGTGCCAGCAGTGAAGCGCTTGAGGGGGCTGGACGAGAGACCCAGTACTTC. Amino acids: CASSEALEGAGRETQYF.

The chain couples TRBV7-2 to TRBJ2-1; 11 bases match TRBD2. V was pared by 2 bases and J by 4 bases, with 7 bases of the junction left unmatched. The CDR3 is 17 amino acids. The germline CDR1 and CDR2 sequences are SGHTA and FQGNSA. The CDR3: CASSLHLGLAAYNEQFF. The CDR3 nucleotides are TGTGCCAGCAGCTTACATCTGGGACTAGCGGCATACAATGAGCAGTTCTTC.

V and J are TRBV10-3 and TRBJ1-2, with D maybe TRBD1 (5 bases). The CDR3 is 16 residues long. Germline-derived CDR1 and CDR2 are ENHRY and SYGVKD. The V and J ends lost 4 bases and 3 bases respectively, with 18 bases between them. The DNA for the CDR3 is TGTGCCATCAGTGGCGTCAGCCCTCAAGGGGACTATGGCTACACCTTC. It translates to CAISGVSPQGDYGYTF.